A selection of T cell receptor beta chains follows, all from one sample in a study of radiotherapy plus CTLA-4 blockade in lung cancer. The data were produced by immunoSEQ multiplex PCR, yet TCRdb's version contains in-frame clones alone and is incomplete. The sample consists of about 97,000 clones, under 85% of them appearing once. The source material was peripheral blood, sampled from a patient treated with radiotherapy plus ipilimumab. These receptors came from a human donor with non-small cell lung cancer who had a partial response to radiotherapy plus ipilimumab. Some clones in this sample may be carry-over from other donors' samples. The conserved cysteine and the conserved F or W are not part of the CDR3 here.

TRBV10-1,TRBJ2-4,ASSDGGTKNIQY
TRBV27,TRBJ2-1,ASSLAGGSYNEQF
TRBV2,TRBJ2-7,ASSSAYRGNEQY
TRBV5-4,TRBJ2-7,ASSLGLAGPYEQY
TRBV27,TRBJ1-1,ASSLAPLSEAF
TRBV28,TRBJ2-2,ASSHTSGRPGELF
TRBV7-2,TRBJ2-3,ASSFPSRTDTQY
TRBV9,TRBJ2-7,ASSARPGEQY
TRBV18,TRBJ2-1,ASSPAGYNEQF
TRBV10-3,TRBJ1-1,AISEDPGSTEAF
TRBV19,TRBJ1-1,ASRDSFLEAF
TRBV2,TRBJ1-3,ASRGARVAGNTIY
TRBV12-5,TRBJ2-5,ASGLTQETQY
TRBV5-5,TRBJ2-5,ASSRGQGNPETQY
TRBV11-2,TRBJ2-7,ASSSRQREGYEQY
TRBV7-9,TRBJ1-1,ASSSTFSGQGGMDTEAF
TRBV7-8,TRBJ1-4,ASSLGVQQGVEKLF
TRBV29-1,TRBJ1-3,SARSQGIGNTIY